Shown below are 27 T cell receptor beta chains from a single sample sequenced in a study. TCRdb passed the 5' RACE reads through MiXCR, listing each CDR3 protein once. Here the sample spans some 11,000 distinct CDR3 sequences, roughly 15% being singletons. Treg sorting used a CD4+CD25+CD127-/low gate. Sequenced: Tregs sorted from a lymph node. These receptors all stem from a female donor with breast cancer.

Many counts were recorded for this clonotype. V is TRBV7-2 and J is TRBJ2-1; D may be TRBD2 (6 bases). V lost 5 bases to trimming and J lost 9 bases, with 17 bases between them. The germline gives CDR1 SGHTA, CDR2 FQGNSA. CDR3 size: 14 residues. The CDR3 sequence: CASSPSRDWGEQFF. The CDR3 nucleotides read TGTGCCAGCAGCCCGTCCCGGGACTGGGGTGAGCAGTTCTTC.

Many counts were recorded for this clonotype. The junction and the germline gene differ at one end; a read error may be behind it. This chain uses TRBV5-1 with TRBJ2-6; D is perhaps TRBD1 or TRBD2 (5 bases each). CDR3 length equals 15 residues. Germline-derived CDR1 and CDR2 are SGHRS and YFSETQ. The CDR3 DNA is TGCGCCAGCAGCTTGGCCGGGGCTGGGGCCGACGTCCTGACTTTC. Its protein product is CASSLAGAGADVLTF.

Ten or more counts support this clonotype. The chain uses TRBV10-3 and TRBJ2-7, with D perhaps given as TRBD1 or TRBD2 (5 bases each). Looked up from germline, CDR1 is ENHRY and CDR2 is SYGVKD. CDR3 size: 13 residues. With 6 bases removed from V and 4 bases from J, the gap between germline ends came to 13 bases. The CDR3 protein is CAIRDTGNYEQYF. The CDR3 coding sequence is TGTGCCATCAGGGACACGGGGAATTACGAGCAGTACTTC.

The V call is TRBV20-1, the J call TRBJ2-1; D possibly corresponds to TRBD2 (5 bases). CDR1 is DFQATT, CDR2 SNEGSKA, per germline (reference sequence). The CDR3 loop spans 11 amino acids. V gave up 3 bases and J gave up 7 bases, with 7 bases separating them. Here the CDR3 reads CSASSANEQFF. In DNA form, the CDR3 reads TGCAGTGCTAGTAGCGCGAATGAGCAGTTCTTC.

By proportion, this clonotype is medium-sized. The CDR3 is CSARGSTYGYTF. CDR3 coding DNA: TGCAGTGCTAGGGGCAGTACCTATGGCTACACCTTC. The chain uses TRBV20-1 and TRBJ1-2; the D is unclear. CDR3 length: 12 residues. V lost 3 bases and J 4 bases, leaving 9 bases between the germline ends. Looked up from germline, CDR1 is DFQATT and CDR2 is SNEGSKA (reference sequence).

The sample holds a few counts of this clonotype. The rearrangement links TRBV2 to TRBJ2-1; perhaps TRBD2 as D (7 bases). CDR1 is SNHLY and CDR2 is FYNNEI in the germline V gene. The V end lost 7 bases, the J end lost 3 bases, and 16 bases lay between the germline ends. CDR3 length: 15 amino acids. CDR3 sequence (DNA): TGTGCCAGCACACCTAGGGGAGGGGGCTACAATGAGCAGTTCTTC. Translated: CASTPRGGGYNEQFF.

This clonotype is categorized as medium-sized. The chain joins TRBV7-2 to TRBJ2-7; a weak D match, TRBD2 (6 bases). CDR3 size: 14 residues. CDR1 is SGHTA, CDR2 FQGNSA, per germline. V was shortened by 1 base and J by 2 bases, with 9 bases between the two germline ends. For the CDR3, the DNA is TGTGCCAGCAGCTTAGGGGACTTAACCTACGAGCAGTACTTC. Translating gives CASSLGDLTYEQYF.

Notes on this clonotype: This may be a read error: a much more frequent sequence differs by one nucleotide. This chain connects TRBV7-3 to TRBJ2-2; 7 nucleotides align to TRBD2. The CDR3 loop spans 12 amino acids. Germline loops: CDR1 SGHTA, CDR2 FQGTGA. The CDR3 sequence: CASSLIRGELSF. DNA of the CDR3: TGTGCCAGCAGCTTAATTCGGGGGGAGCTGTCTTTT.

This clonotype was seen at least ten times. V is TRBV7-3 and J is TRBJ2-3, with a weak D call TRBD1 (8 bases). The CDR3 is 16 residues long. Trimming stripped 6 bases from V and 3 bases from J, with 19 bases between. The V gene's germline CDR1 is SGHTA and CDR2 FQGTGA. CDR3: CASRERGQGGTDTQYF. As DNA, the CDR3 is TGTGCCAGCAGAGAGCGAGGACAGGGAGGGACAGATACGCAGTATTTT.

This clonotype is medium-sized. V usage is TRBV24-1 and J usage is TRBJ1-5; the D is unclear. The CDR3 runs to 13 residues. Germline V lookup: CDR1 KGHDR, CDR2 SFDVKD. V was trimmed by 3 bases and J by 3 bases, leaving 5 bases between them. Written as DNA, the CDR3 is TGTGCCACCAGTGATCCAAACAATCAGCCCCAGCATTTT. It translates to CATSDPNNQPQHF.

This clonotype was detected a few times. This sequence joins TRBV20-1 and TRBJ2-7, with D possibly being TRBD2 (5 bases). Germline CDR1 reads DFQATT; CDR2 reads SNEGSKA (reference sequence). V lost 6 bases and J 7 bases, leaving 19 bases between the germline ends. This CDR3 comprises 13 residues. The CDR3 loop reads CSALEDSGGEQYF. CDR3 DNA: TGCAGTGCCCTTGAGGACTCGGGTGGGGAGCAGTACTTC.

This clonotype was detected ten times or more. J is TRBJ2-2 and V is TRBV7-9, with 10 bases aligning to TRBD1. This CDR3 has 16 residues. Trimming at V came to 5 bases and at J to 3 bases, leaving 6 bases not matched to a gene. Germline CDR1 and CDR2: SEHNR and FQNEAQ (reference sequence). CDR3 amino acids: CASSPRTGGYTGELFF. CDR3 nucleotides: TGTGCCAGCAGCCCCCGGACAGGGGGATACACCGGGGAGCTGTTTTTT.

This clonotype was seen more than once but under ten times. J is TRBJ2-1 and V is TRBV2, with TRBD2 matching 12 bases. Trimming removed 7 bases from V and 9 bases from J; junction bases left unmatched: 7. CDR1 is SNHLY, CDR2 FYNNEI, per germline. The CDR3 is 14 amino acids. The chain's CDR3 is CASKPGLAGGEQFF. In DNA, the CDR3 is TGTGCCAGCAAGCCGGGACTAGCGGGCGGTGAGCAGTTCTTC.

As to this clonotype: Just one base apart from a much larger clone, this may be a read error. The rearrangement joins TRBV29-1 to TRBJ2-4, with D unresolved. V lost 5 bases to trimming and J lost 6 bases, with 14 bases between them. The CDR3 loop spans 13 amino acids. CDR1 SQVTM and CDR2 ANQGSEA come from the germline V gene. Written as DNA, the CDR3 is TGCAGCGTTCAGGAAGCCGTGCGAAACATTCAGTACTTC. Translation: CSVQEAVRNIQYF. Variable domain in full (rest from reference TRBV29-1 and TRBJ2-4): SAVISQKPSRDICQRGTSLTIQCQVDSQVTMMFWYRQQPGQSLTLIATANQGSEATYESGFVIDKFPISRPNLTFSTLTVSNMSPEDSSIYLCSVQEAVRNIQYFGAGTRLSVL.

About this clonotype: A much larger clone differs from this one at a single base, so this may be a read error. The CDR3 sequence is CSLPVSGVSEAFF. CDR3 sequence (DNA): TGCAGCCTCCCAGTCTCGGGGGTGAGTGAAGCTTTCTTT. The chain combines TRBV29-1 with TRBJ1-1, with D perhaps matching TRBD1 (5 bases). This CDR3 has 13 amino acids. Germline CDR1 reads SQVTM; CDR2 reads ANQGSEA. The V and J ends lost 8 bases and 7 bases respectively, with 20 bases between them.

By share of the sample, this clonotype is medium-sized (0.01 to 0.1%). V is TRBV2 and J is TRBJ2-7; D perhaps matches TRBD1 (6 bases). This CDR3 spans 13 amino acids. CDR1 and CDR2 (germline): SNHLY, FYNNEI. Trimming took 6 bases from V and 2 from J, leaving 11 bases between them. The CDR3 region is CASSRTETYEQYF. CDR3 nucleotide sequence: TGTGCCAGCAGCCGGACAGAAACCTACGAGCAGTACTTC. The entire variable domain, with the rest obtained from reference TRBV2 and TRBJ2-7, is as follows: EPEVTQTPSHQVTQMGQEVILRCVPISNHLYFYWYRQILGQKVEFLVSFYNNEISEKSEIFDDQFSVERPDGSNFTLKIRSTKLEDSAMYFCASSRTETYEQYFGPGTRLTVT.

Judged by abundance, this clonotype is medium-sized. The chain employs TRBV7-2 and TRBJ2-3, with D possibly TRBD1 on 5 matching bases. Trimming took 1 base from V and 2 from J, leaving 7 bases between them. Germline CDR1 is SGHTA and CDR2 is FQGNSA. This CDR3 has 14 residues. The CDR3 DNA is TGTGCCAGCAGCTTAGAAGGGGTCACAGATACGCAGTATTTT. It translates to CASSLEGVTDTQYF.

Judged by abundance, this clonotype is medium-sized. The chain uses TRBV6-2 or TRBV6-3 and TRBJ1-1, with no clear D. CDR3 length: 17 amino acids. V was cut by 6 bases and J by 4 bases, with 24 bases left in between. CDR1 MNHEY and CDR2 SVGEGT come from the germline V gene. Here the CDR3 DNA reads TGTGCCAGCAGCGACTATATCCGGGCTAAAGGTAGCACTGAAGCTTTCTTT. This translates into CASSDYIRAKGSTEAFF.

In its sample, this clonotype is medium-sized. The chain couples TRBV20-1 to TRBJ2-5; 11 bases agree with TRBD2. The CDR3 has 16 residues. The J segment lost 7 bases and the V segment lost 2 bases, leaving 12 bases of the junction unmatched. Germline CDR1 is DFQATT and CDR2 is SNEGSKA (reference sequence). CDR3 loop: CSARPPGLAGGGTQYF. CDR3 DNA sequence: TGCAGTGCTAGACCCCCCGGGCTAGCGGGAGGCGGGACCCAGTACTTC.

The chain combines TRBV4-1 with TRBJ1-2, with D perhaps TRBD1 (6 bases). Germline V gene data show CDR1 as MGHRA and CDR2 as YSYEKL. The CDR3 runs 15 residues. With 6 bases removed from V and 4 bases from J, the gap between germline ends came to 18 bases. The CDR3 is CASSPFQGIFYGYTF. CDR3 sequence (DNA): TGCGCCAGCAGTCCCTTCCAGGGGATCTTCTATGGCTACACCTTC.

This clonotype is classed as medium-sized. V is TRBV5-1 and J is TRBJ1-3, with D unclear. CDR3 size: 14 residues. V lost 3 bases and J lost 0, with 7 bases in between. CDR1 SGHRS and CDR2 YFSETQ come from the germline V gene. The CDR3 loop is CASSYGISGNTIYF. CDR3 sequence (DNA): TGCGCCAGCAGCTACGGTATCTCTGGAAACACCATATATTTT.

CDR3 loop: CSAREDHEQYF. The CDR3 DNA follows: TGCAGTGCTAGAGAGGACCACGAGCAGTACTTC. The V call is TRBV20-1, the J call TRBJ2-7, with no clear D. CDR3 length: 11 residues. The V gene's germline CDR1 is DFQATT and CDR2 SNEGSKA (reference sequence). The V end was cut by 0 bases, the J end by 5 bases, with 5 bases between.

This clonotype is classed as medium-sized. V gene TRBV7-8 combines with J gene TRBJ1-6; D is uncertain. The CDR3 contains 16 residues. Germline-derived CDR1 and CDR2 are SGHVS and FQNEAQ. Trimming took off 0 bases at V and 7 bases at J, with 13 bases between the two ends. The CDR3 nucleotides are TGTGCCAGCAGCTTAGCGGCCTCCGGAGGGAATTCACCCCTCCACTTT. Its protein product is CASSLAASGGNSPLHF.

This clonotype was counted between two and nine times. Being one base from a much bigger clone, this may be a read error. This sequence joins TRBV7-2 and TRBJ2-1; unclear D gene. CDR1 is SGHTA, CDR2 FQGNSA, per germline. The CDR3 runs to 15 residues. CDR3 sequence reads: CASSLTTFSDNEQFF. The CDR3 region has the DNA TGTGCCAGCAGCTTAACCACTTTCTCCGACAATGAGCAGTTCTTC. The full variable domain, with the rest looked up from reference TRBV7-2 and TRBJ2-1, is GAGVSQSPSNKVTEKGKDVELRCDPISGHTALYWYRQSLGQGLEFLIYFQGNSAPDKSGLPSDRFSAERTGGSVSTLTIQRTQQEDSAVYLCASSLTTFSDNEQFFGPGTRLTVL.

By its share, this clonotype is medium-sized. V gene TRBV5-5 combines with J gene TRBJ2-1; 14 bases are a match to TRBD2. V lost 4 bases, J lost 7 bases, and 10 bases stayed unmatched. The CDR3 is made up of 17 amino acids. In germline, CDR1 is SGHKS, CDR2 YYEKEE (reference sequence). Here the CDR3 DNA reads TGTGCCAGCAGCGCCACCGGGACTAGCGGGAGTGGGAATGAGCAGTTCTTC. This sequence encodes CASSATGTSGSGNEQFF.

This clonotype was recorded many times. The chain uses TRBV2 and TRBJ2-4; D not resolved. Trimming took off 7 bases at V and 9 bases at J, with 10 bases between the two ends. CDR1 is SNHLY and CDR2 is FYNNEI in the germline V gene. CDR3 length: 11 amino acids. The CDR3 region has the DNA TGTGCCAGCACCTCAGCAGGCATTCAGTACTTC. Its translation is CASTSAGIQYF.

The table lists this clonotype with a few counts. This chain joins TRBV3-1 and TRBJ2-6; possibly TRBD2 for D (6 bases). V lost 7 bases and J 0 bases, leaving 19 bases between the germline ends. The CDR3 sequence is 18 residues long. The germline CDR1 and CDR2 sequences are LGHDT and YNNKEL (reference sequence). The CDR3 sequence is CASNTGGLMSSGANVLTF. CDR3 bases: TGTGCCAGCAACACGGGTGGACTAATGAGCTCTGGGGCCAACGTCCTGACTTTC.